The 30 T cell receptor beta chains below all came from one sample that was sequenced in a study of T-cell reconstitution after alpha-beta-depleted transplantation in children. The library targeted TCRbeta and was prepared with unique molecular identifiers. TCRdb processed the PCR reads anew with MiXCR; each CDR3 protein has one entry. The sample carries about a million distinct CDR3 sequences, roughly 29% recorded once. Material: PBMCs, mostly from graft donor cells, obtained 360 days after TCRalphabeta/CD19-depleted stem cell transplant. The origin of the receptors is a boy under three years old who had a stem cell transplant for SCID, so the T cells may come from the graft donor.

This clonotype was observed a handful of times. The V call is TRBV4-3, the J call TRBJ2-1; a possible D gene is TRBD2 (6 bases). V lost 0 bases, J lost 6 bases, and 12 bases lay in between. The CDR3 is 15 residues long. Germline V gene lookup returns CDR1 LGHNA and CDR2 YSLEER. The chain's CDR3 is CASSQDAGTPNEQFF. The CDR3 bases are TGCGCCAGCAGCCAAGATGCGGGGACTCCCAATGAGCAGTTCTTC.

This clonotype was seen a handful of times. J is TRBJ2-3 and V is TRBV28; a weak D match, TRBD1 (5 bases). This CDR3 contains 15 residues. V gave up 5 bases and J gave up 8 bases, with 20 bases separating them. Germline V gene data show CDR1 as MDHEN and CDR2 as SYDVKM. Here the CDR3 reads CASSPTGTSDATQYF. The CDR3 coding sequence is TGTGCCAGCAGTCCTACAGGTACAAGTGACGCTACGCAGTATTTT.

CDR3 in amino acids: CSVEEASGEQYF. The CDR3 DNA reads TGCAGCGTTGAAGAAGCCAGCGGGGAGCAGTACTTC. This rearrangement joins TRBV29-1 to TRBJ2-7, with a tentative D call TRBD2 (6 bases). The CDR3 extends over 12 amino acids. The V and J ends lost 0 bases and 7 bases respectively, with 10 bases between them. The germline V gene encodes CDR1 SQVTM and CDR2 ANQGSEA.

V gene TRBV20-1 combines with J gene TRBJ1-3, with 7 bases that match TRBD1. This CDR3 has 13 residues. Germline loops: CDR1 DFQATT, CDR2 SNEGSKA (reference sequence). Unmatched junction bases numbered 5, after V lost 6 bases and J lost 3 bases. CDR3 in DNA: TGCAGTGCCAGGGGACAGATTGGAAACACCATATATTTT. Amino acids: CSARGQIGNTIYF.

This clonotype has a handful of counts. V usage is TRBV29-1 and J usage is TRBJ2-1, with 8 bases lining up with TRBD2. This CDR3 comprises 15 residues. V gave up 4 bases and J gave up 7 bases; unmatched junction bases: 12. The germline CDR1 and CDR2 sequences are SQVTM and ANQGSEA. CDR3 DNA sequence: TGCAGCGTTGTTCCCCCGGCGGGGGGCTGGAATGAGCAGTTCTTC. This codes for CSVVPPAGGWNEQFF.

This clonotype was seen a few times. This chain uses TRBV29-1 with TRBJ2-7; TRBD1 matches 7 bases. CDR1 is SQVTM and CDR2 is ANQGSEA in the germline V gene. The V segment lost 3 bases and the J segment 6 bases; nucleotides outside the gene matches: 8. The CDR3 has 13 amino acids. DNA for the CDR3: TGCAGCGTTGAGCCCTTTACAGGGGCCGAGCAGTACTTC. It codes for CSVEPFTGAEQYF.

This clonotype has more than one count but fewer than ten. The chain employs TRBV28 and TRBJ2-3; 7 bases line up with TRBD2. Trimming took 2 bases from V and 2 from J; bases not matched to a gene: 7. CDR1 and CDR2 (germline): MDHEN, SYDVKM. The CDR3 has 16 amino acids. The CDR3 DNA reads TGTGCCAGCAGTTTAGGGGGGGTTGAAGTCACAGATACGCAGTATTTT. Translating gives CASSLGGVEVTDTQYF.

This clonotype turned up a few times. This chain uses TRBV20-1 with TRBJ2-7, with 8 bases lining up with TRBD2. The germline V gene has CDR1 DFQATT and CDR2 SNEGSKA (reference sequence). The CDR3 loop spans 14 amino acids. Trimming cost V 6 bases and J 3 bases; bases outside gene matches: 10. CDR3 in amino acids: CSAAPTSVIYEQYF. The CDR3 coding sequence is TGCAGTGCGGCCCCGACTAGCGTAATCTACGAGCAGTACTTC.

This chain connects TRBV5-1 to TRBJ2-3, with a weak D call TRBD1 (5 bases). Looked up from germline, CDR1 is SGHRS and CDR2 is YFSETQ. The CDR3 is 16 amino acids. Trimming stripped 0 bases from V and 0 bases from J, with 11 bases between. This CDR3 reads CASSLAREGSTDTQYF. The CDR3 DNA reads TGCGCCAGCAGCTTGGCCAGGGAAGGAAGCACAGATACGCAGTATTTT.

The chain carries TRBV7-2 and TRBJ2-5, with D possibly TRBD1 on 5 matching bases. Germline assignment: CDR1 SGHTA and CDR2 FQGNSA. Trimming removed 5 bases at V and 3 bases at J, with 10 bases between. This CDR3 has 13 amino acids. CDR3: CASSVTGEETQYF. CDR3 in DNA: TGTGCCAGCAGCGTTACAGGAGAAGAGACCCAGTACTTC.

As regards this clonotype: One end of the junction varies from germline; a read error may be responsible. The chain links TRBV7-2 to TRBJ2-5; 8 bases line up with TRBD2. Germline CDR1 SGHTA, CDR2 FQGNSA. The CDR3 extends over 16 amino acids. Here the CDR3 DNA reads TGTGCCAGCAACTTAGAGCGGGGGACCTACCAAGAGACCCAGTACTTC. This sequence encodes CASNLERGTYQETQYF.

This clonotype was found a few times. This chain joins TRBV6-1 and TRBJ1-1; D gene ambiguous. Trimming cost V 2 bases and J 10 bases, with 5 bases left between them. Germline V CDR1 and CDR2: MNHNS, SASEGT. This CDR3 comprises 10 residues. CDR3 coding DNA: TGTGCCAGCAGTGAATTGGGAGCTTTCTTT. Protein product: CASSELGAFF.

Only a few counts were recorded for this clonotype. This chain links TRBV4-2 with TRBJ2-3; D is perhaps TRBD1 (6 bases). V was clipped by 2 bases and J by 6 bases, with 12 bases between them. Germline values: CDR1 LGHNA, CDR2 YNFKEQ. The CDR3 has 14 amino acids. The chain's CDR3 is CASSQNRVGDTQYF. The CDR3 bases are TGTGCCAGCAGCCAAAACAGGGTAGGGGATACGCAGTATTTT.

This clonotype was seen a handful of times. The V call is TRBV2, the J call TRBJ2-7; TRBD2 matches at 12 bases. Germline V gene lookup returns CDR1 SNHLY and CDR2 FYNNEI. V lost 4 bases, J lost 2 bases, and 12 bases stayed unmatched. The CDR3 is made up of 18 amino acids. In DNA form, the CDR3 reads TGTGCCAGCAGTGGCCCAAGACTAGCGGGGGCCTATACCTACGAGCAGTACTTC. Translating gives CASSGPRLAGAYTYEQYF.

The chain carries TRBV4-1 and TRBJ2-5; a possible D gene is TRBD1 (6 bases). The V gene lost 0 bases and the J gene lost 5 bases, with 13 bases spanning the gap. CDR3 length: 15 amino acids. Germline V gene data show CDR1 as MGHRA and CDR2 as YSYEKL. CDR3 loop: CASSQEQGWSETQYF. The DNA of the CDR3 is TGCGCCAGCAGCCAAGAACAGGGCTGGAGTGAGACCCAGTACTTC.

The rearrangement joins TRBV12-3 or TRBV12-4 to TRBJ1-5, with 7 nucleotides matching TRBD1. CDR3 size: 16 residues. The V gene end was trimmed by 6 bases and the J gene end by 3 bases; junction bases not matched to a gene: 11. CDR3 coding DNA: TGTGCCAGCAGGGCACAGGGGAGGGGAGACAATCAGCCCCAGCATTTT. Translating gives CASRAQGRGDNQPQHF.

This CDR3 is CSVDPKPGGSDTQYF. The DNA for the CDR3 is TGCAGCGTTGACCCCAAGCCGGGCGGCTCAGATACGCAGTATTTT. The rearrangement joins TRBV29-1 to TRBJ2-3; no definite D call. Germline CDR1 SQVTM, CDR2 ANQGSEA. Deletions cut 3 bases from V and 4 bases from J, with 17 bases between. The CDR3 length is 15 residues.

This clonotype was detected many times. This chain joins TRBV14 and TRBJ2-5, with D possibly TRBD1 on 5 matching bases. The germline CDR1 and CDR2 sequences are SGHDN and FVKESK. Trimming pared 1 base from V and 5 bases from J, leaving 14 bases between. The CDR3 is 15 amino acids. CDR3 sequence reads: CASSQASRAGETQYF. CDR3 in DNA: TGTGCCAGCAGCCAAGCGAGCAGGGCAGGGGAGACCCAGTACTTC.

The sample holds a few counts of this clonotype. This chain connects TRBV5-6 to TRBJ1-2; possibly TRBD1 for D (5 bases). The germline V gene encodes CDR1 SGHDT and CDR2 YYEEEE. CDR3 length: 13 amino acids. The V gene lost 4 bases and the J gene lost 4 bases, with 11 bases spanning the gap. The CDR3 loop is CASSHDRLYGYTF. DNA of the CDR3: TGTGCCAGCAGCCATGACAGACTCTATGGCTACACCTTC.

This clonotype has only a few counts. This chain connects TRBV6-1 to TRBJ2-4; 8 bases fit TRBD1. The CDR3 covers 14 residues. Germline assignment: CDR1 MNHNS and CDR2 SASEGT. V shed 8 bases, J shed 5 bases, and the junction held 8 bases outside the gene matches. CDR3 coding DNA: TGTGCCAGCGGCCCACAGGGGGTGGAAAACATTCAGTACTTC. It encodes CASGPQGVENIQYF.

The sample holds a few counts of this clonotype. The V and J genes are TRBV29-1 and TRBJ1-1; a possible D gene is TRBD1 (5 bases). Germline V gene data show CDR1 as SQVTM and CDR2 as ANQGSEA. The CDR3 has 12 amino acids. V was shortened by 7 bases and J by 1 base, with 10 bases between the two germline ends. Here the CDR3 reads CSGSGENTEAFF. DNA for the CDR3: TGCAGCGGCTCGGGGGAGAACACTGAAGCTTTCTTT. Together with reference TRBV29-1 and TRBJ1-1, the CDR3 gives the full variable domain: SAVISQKPSRDICQRGTSLTIQCQVDSQVTMMFWYRQQPGQSLTLIATANQGSEATYESGFVIDKFPISRPNLTFSTLTVSNMSPEDSSIYLCSGSGENTEAFFGQGTRLTVV.

This clonotype was seen a few times. J is TRBJ1-4 and V is TRBV2; D perhaps matches TRBD1 (5 bases). Germline assignment: CDR1 SNHLY and CDR2 FYNNEI. This CDR3 has 12 amino acids. V lost 2 bases to trimming and J lost 8 bases, with 6 bases between them. The CDR3 reads CASSERDEKLFF. In DNA, the CDR3 is TGTGCCAGCAGTGAAAGGGACGAAAAACTGTTTTTT.

The chain has TRBV6-5 and TRBJ2-7, with 7 nucleotides matching TRBD1. V was clipped by 6 bases and J by 3 bases; unmatched bases: 8. Germline V gene sequence: CDR1 MNHEY, CDR2 SVGAGI. The CDR3 runs to 14 residues. CDR3 in amino acids: CASRPDRSYYEQYF. CDR3 DNA: TGTGCCAGCAGACCGGACAGGAGCTACTACGAGCAGTACTTC.

This clonotype was seen only a few times. The chain employs TRBV27 and TRBJ1-5, with D unclear. The germline V gene encodes CDR1 MNHEY and CDR2 SMNVEV (reference sequence). V lost 5 bases to trimming and J lost 6 bases, with 23 bases between them. The CDR3 contains 17 residues. CDR3 residues: CASSPSGVNLRSQPQHF. CDR3 nucleotide sequence: TGTGCCAGCAGTCCCAGTGGGGTAAACCTTAGAAGTCAGCCCCAGCATTTT.

In this sample, this clonotype turned up a few times. The chain has TRBV20-1 and TRBJ1-1; TRBD1 is a possible D gene (6 bases). The CDR3 totals 13 residues. V dropped 4 bases and J dropped 3 bases, with 12 bases sitting between them. Germline assignment: CDR1 DFQATT and CDR2 SNEGSKA (reference sequence). CDR3: CSATIHRDTEAFF. For the CDR3, the DNA is TGCAGTGCTACAATCCACAGGGACACTGAAGCTTTCTTT.

The chain has TRBV7-8 and TRBJ2-3, with D possibly being TRBD1 (7 bases). The V end was cut by 5 bases, the J end by 5 bases, with 14 bases between. Per germline, CDR1 SGHVS and CDR2 FQNEAQ. The CDR3 consists of 14 residues. CDR3 nucleotides: TGTGCCAGCAGCGTGCGACAGGGAGGAGATACGCAGTATTTT. It translates to CASSVRQGGDTQYF.

This chain links TRBV20-1 with TRBJ1-5; TRBD1 aligns across 11 bases. CDR3 length equals 15 residues. From germline, CDR1 is DFQATT and CDR2 SNEGSKA (reference sequence). Trimming cost V 4 bases and J 3 bases; bases outside gene matches: 5. CDR3 sequence reads: CSAMGQGEPNQPQHF. CDR3 coding DNA: TGCAGTGCTATGGGACAGGGGGAACCCAATCAGCCCCAGCATTTT.

The chain carries TRBV29-1 and TRBJ2-5, with 10 bases fitting TRBD1. The CDR3 sequence is 13 residues long. Germline V gene data show CDR1 as SQVTM and CDR2 as ANQGSEA. V lost 4 bases and J lost 4; bases outside the gene matches: 3. The CDR3 here is CSVGRDRGETQYF. CDR3 DNA: TGCAGCGTTGGCCGGGACAGGGGAGAGACCCAGTACTTC.

This chain joins TRBV5-1 and TRBJ2-7, with D possibly being TRBD1 (6 bases). Looked up from germline, CDR1 is SGHRS and CDR2 is YFSETQ. The ends were cut back, 4 bases at V and 2 bases at J, with 10 bases in the middle. The CDR3 contains 13 residues. The CDR3 coding sequence is TGCGCCAGCAGCAAGGACAGACCCTACGAGCAGTACTTC. Translation: CASSKDRPYEQYF.

This chain links TRBV7-9 with TRBJ1-1, with D hard to call. Trimming took 0 bases from V and 1 from J, leaving 9 bases between them. From germline, CDR1 is SEHNR and CDR2 FQNEAQ (reference sequence). CDR3 length equals 15 residues. The CDR3 is CASSLAGVKNTEAFF. The CDR3 region has the DNA TGTGCCAGCAGCTTAGCCGGAGTTAAGAACACTGAAGCTTTCTTT.